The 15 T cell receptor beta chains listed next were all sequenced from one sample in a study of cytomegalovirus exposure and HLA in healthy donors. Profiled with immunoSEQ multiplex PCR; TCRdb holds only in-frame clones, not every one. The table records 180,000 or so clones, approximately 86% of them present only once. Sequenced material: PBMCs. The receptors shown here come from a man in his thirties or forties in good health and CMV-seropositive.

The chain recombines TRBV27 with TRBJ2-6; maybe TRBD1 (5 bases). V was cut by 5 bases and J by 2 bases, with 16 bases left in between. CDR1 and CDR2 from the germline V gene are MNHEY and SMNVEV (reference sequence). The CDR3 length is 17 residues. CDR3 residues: CASSLQSGNAGANVLTF. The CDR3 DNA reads TGTGCCAGCAGTCTGCAGTCAGGGAATGCTGGGGCCAACGTCCTGACTTTC.

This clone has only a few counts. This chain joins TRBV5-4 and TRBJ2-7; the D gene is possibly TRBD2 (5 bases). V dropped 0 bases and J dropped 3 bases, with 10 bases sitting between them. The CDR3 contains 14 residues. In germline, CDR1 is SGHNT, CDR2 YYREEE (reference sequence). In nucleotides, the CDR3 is TGTGCCAGCAGCTTGGGAGGGCAATACTACGAGCAGTACTTC. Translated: CASSLGGQYYEQYF.

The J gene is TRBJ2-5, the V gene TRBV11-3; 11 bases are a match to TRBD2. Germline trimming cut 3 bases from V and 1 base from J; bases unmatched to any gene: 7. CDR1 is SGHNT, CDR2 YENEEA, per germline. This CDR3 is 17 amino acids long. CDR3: CASSFGLAGGVQETQYF. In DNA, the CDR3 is TGTGCCAGCAGCTTTGGGCTAGCGGGGGGCGTCCAAGAGACCCAGTACTTC.

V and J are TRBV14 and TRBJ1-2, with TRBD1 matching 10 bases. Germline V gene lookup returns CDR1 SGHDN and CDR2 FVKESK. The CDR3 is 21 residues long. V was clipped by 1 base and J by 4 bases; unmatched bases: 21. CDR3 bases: TGTGCCAGCAGCCAAGGGGTTCGCTGGGACAGGGGCCCCACCTTAGGCTATGGCTACACCTTC. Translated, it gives CASSQGVRWDRGPTLGYGYTF.

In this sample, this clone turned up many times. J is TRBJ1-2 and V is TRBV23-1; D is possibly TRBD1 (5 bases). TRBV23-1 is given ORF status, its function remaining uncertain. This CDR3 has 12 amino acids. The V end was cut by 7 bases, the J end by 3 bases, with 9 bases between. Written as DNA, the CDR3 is TGCGCCAGCACCTACAGGTACTATGGCTACACCTTC. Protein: CASTYRYYGYTF.

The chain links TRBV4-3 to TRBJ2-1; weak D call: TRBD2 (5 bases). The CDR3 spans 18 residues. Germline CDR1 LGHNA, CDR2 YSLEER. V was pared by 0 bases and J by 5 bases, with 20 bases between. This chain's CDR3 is CASSQEPGFWVEHNEQFF. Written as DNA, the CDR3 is TGCGCCAGCAGCCAAGAGCCGGGGTTCTGGGTTGAGCACAATGAGCAGTTCTTC.

The CDR3 DNA reads TGCGCCAGCAGCTTGGGGTCCTCCGCGGGAGGTTACAATGAGCAGTTCTTC. It specifies CASSLGSSAGGYNEQFF. The chain is built from TRBV5-1 and TRBJ2-1; the match to TRBD2 covers 8 bases. V dropped 0 bases and J dropped 4; count of bases not matched to a gene: 9. This CDR3 spans 17 amino acids. Germline V gene data show CDR1 as SGHRS and CDR2 as YFSETQ.

CDR3 bases: TGCAGCGTTGATGGGGTAGGGGACTCGAGCTCCTACGAGCAGTACTTC. Its protein product is CSVDGVGDSSSYEQYF. V usage is TRBV29-1 and J usage is TRBJ2-7, with D maybe TRBD2 (6 bases). V was shortened by 3 bases and J by 0 bases, with 18 bases between the two germline ends. In germline, CDR1 is SQVTM, CDR2 ANQGSEA. The CDR3 totals 16 residues.

The CDR3 is CASSLSHTDTQYF. In nucleotides, the CDR3 is TGTGCCAGCAGTTTATCCCACACAGATACGCAGTATTTT. This chain links TRBV28 with TRBJ2-3; D uncertain. From germline, CDR1 is MDHEN and CDR2 SYDVKM. The CDR3 runs 13 residues. Trimming took off 1 base at V and 2 bases at J, with 4 bases between the two ends.

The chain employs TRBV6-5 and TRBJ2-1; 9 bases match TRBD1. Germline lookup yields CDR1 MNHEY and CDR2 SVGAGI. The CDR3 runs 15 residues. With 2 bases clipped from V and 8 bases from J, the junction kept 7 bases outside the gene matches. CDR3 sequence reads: CASSYDRGDIDEQFF. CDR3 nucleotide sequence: TGTGCCAGCAGTTACGACAGGGGGGACATCGATGAGCAGTTCTTC.

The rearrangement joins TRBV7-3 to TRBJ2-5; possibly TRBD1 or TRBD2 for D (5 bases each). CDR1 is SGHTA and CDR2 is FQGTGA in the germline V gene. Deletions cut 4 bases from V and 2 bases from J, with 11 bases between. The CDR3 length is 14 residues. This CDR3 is CASSSGRPQETQYF. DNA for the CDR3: TGTGCCAGCAGCTCGGGACGGCCTCAAGAGACCCAGTACTTC.

CDR3 loop: CASSQDRWGEYNEQFF. The CDR3 coding sequence is TGCGCCAGCAGCCAAGATCGGTGGGGGGAATACAATGAGCAGTTCTTC. This chain uses TRBV4-3 with TRBJ2-1, with a weak D call TRBD2 (6 bases). CDR3 size: 16 residues. Germline V gene data show CDR1 as LGHNA and CDR2 as YSLEER. Deletions cut 0 bases from V and 4 bases from J, with 13 bases between.

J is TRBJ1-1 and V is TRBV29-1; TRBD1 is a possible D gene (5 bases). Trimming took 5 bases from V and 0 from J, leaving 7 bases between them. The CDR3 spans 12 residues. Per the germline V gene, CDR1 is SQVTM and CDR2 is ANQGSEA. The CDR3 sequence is CSVPGMNTEAFF. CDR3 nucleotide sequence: TGCAGCGTTCCAGGGATGAACACTGAAGCTTTCTTT. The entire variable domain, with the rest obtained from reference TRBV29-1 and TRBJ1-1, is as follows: SAVISQKPSRDICQRGTSLTIQCQVDSQVTMMFWYRQQPGQSLTLIATANQGSEATYESGFVIDKFPISRPNLTFSTLTVSNMSPEDSSIYLCSVPGMNTEAFFGQGTRLTVV.

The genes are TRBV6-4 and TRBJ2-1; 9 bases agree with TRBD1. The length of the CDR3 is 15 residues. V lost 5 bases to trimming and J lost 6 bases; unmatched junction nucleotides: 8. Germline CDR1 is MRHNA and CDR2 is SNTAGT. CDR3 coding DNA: TGTGCCAGCAGTATGGACAGGGGAGGAGTCAATGAGCAGTTCTTC. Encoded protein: CASSMDRGGVNEQFF.

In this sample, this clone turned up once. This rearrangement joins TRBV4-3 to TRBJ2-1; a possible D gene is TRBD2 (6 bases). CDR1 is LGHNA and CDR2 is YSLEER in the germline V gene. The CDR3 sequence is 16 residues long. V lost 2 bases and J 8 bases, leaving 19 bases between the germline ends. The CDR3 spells CASSQSLDYSLHEQFF. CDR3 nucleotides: TGCGCCAGCAGCCAATCCTTGGACTATAGTCTCCATGAGCAGTTCTTC.